There are a few counts of the clone carrying this T cell receptor beta chain. Antigen: not known. This CDR3 is 14 amino acids long. Trimming cost V 6 bases and J 2 bases, with 12 bases left between them. Germline lookup yields CDR1 MNHNY and CDR2 SVGAGI (reference sequence). This record comes from a study of T cell therapy after organ transplantation. Overall study: Up to 6 doses were given at 2-week intervals. Study-level results: Concurrent antirejection and antiviral drugs remain unassessed confounders.

Sequencing was performed with immunoSEQ multiplex PCR; in TCRdb, only in-frame clones are kept and a portion is missing. The sample holds roughly 48,000 clones, around 93% seen once. The chain couples TRBV6-6 to TRBJ2-3, with D tentatively TRBD2 (6 bases). The sequencing used CD8+ T cells from blood, collected before autologous CMV-specific T cell therapy. The receptor was isolated from a human patient who had received a solid organ transplant and had CMV disease. CDR3 sequence reads: CASRIAEATDTQYF. The CDR3 bases are TGTGCCAGCAGGATAGCGGAGGCCACAGATACGCAGTATTTT.